This T cell receptor (beta chain) was captured in a study of identifying expanded T cells in peripheral blood. Study-level findings and limits: Over around two and four weeks, about 17 and 20 clones changed, versus more than 1 between replicates. Two-week clone count variance significantly increased as total template count grew.

Worth noting for this clone: The antigen is undetermined. An end of the junction does not agree with germline; a read error may underlie this.

No infections or other immune events were documented during collection. The CDR3 is 11 residues long. The germline CDR1 and CDR2 sequences are SGHTA and FQGNSA. Measured with immunoSEQ multiplex PCR; TCRdb has only the in-frame clones, and not every one. The profile shows some 78,000 clones, roughly 84% of them singletons. J is TRBJ1-2 and V is TRBV7-2; no clear D. The specimen was blood. The clonotype comes from a person aged 18-70 years in good health. CDR3 DNA: TGTGCCAGCAGCTTAGCGCTCCAGCGTAACTTC. Translating it yields CASSLALQRNF.